In this sample, the clone carrying this T cell receptor beta chain turned up once. This specimen comes from a study of T cell responses to AZD1222 COVID-19 vaccine. The data were produced by immunoSEQ multiplex PCR, yet TCRdb's version contains in-frame clones alone and is incomplete. The sample consists of under 150,000 clones, approximately 88% of them appearing once. The CDR3 has 13 residues. Trimming cost V 1 base and J 2 bases, with 7 bases left between them. CDR1 and CDR2 from the germline V gene are SQVTM and ANQGSEA. The receptor comes from an adult who received the AZD1222 COVID-19 vaccine. This chain uses TRBV29-1 with TRBJ2-3; D remains unclear. The sample here was peripheral blood, taken 28 days after the second AZD1222 dose. The CDR3 DNA reads as TGCAGCGTTGAAGGGCGAAACACAGATACGCAGTATTTT. Protein: CSVEGRNTDTQYF.